This T cell receptor (beta chain) was identified during a study of cytomegalovirus exposure and HLA in healthy donors. V trimming: 0 bases; J trimming: 6 bases; junction bases outside the gene matches: 13. The CDR3 covers 17 residues. CDR1 is LGHNA, CDR2 YSLEER, per germline. PCR was performed using 60 Vbeta and 13 Jbeta primers. The protocol was immunoSEQ multiplex PCR, while the TCRdb copy is restricted to in-frame clones and leaves out a portion. In the table there are about 150,000 clones, 73% of which are singletons. This receptor was obtained from a woman between 18 and 29 years old in good health and CMV-seronegative. What was sequenced was PBMCs. The chain joins TRBV4-3 to TRBJ1-1, with 7 bases matching TRBD1. The CDR3: CASSQERSEGATAEAFF. The CDR3 nucleotides read TGCGCCAGCAGCCAAGAGAGGTCTGAGGGGGCCACTGCTGAAGCTTTCTTT.